The T cell receptor beta chain under discussion was sequenced for a study of T-cell reconstitution after alpha-beta-depleted transplantation in children. This clonotype was detected a few times. This CDR3 is built from 15 residues. Germline-derived CDR1 and CDR2 are WNHNN and SYGVQD (reference sequence). V was shortened by 6 bases and J by 1 base, with 13 bases between the two germline ends. Preparing the TCRbeta library involved the use of unique molecular identifiers. Each CDR3 protein gets one entry after TCRdb re-called the PCR reads with MiXCR. The sample records 600,000 to 700,000 distinct CDR3 sequences, around 17% being singletons.

This material consisted of PBMCs from the stem cell graft donor, taken from the stem cell graft. The chain combines TRBV10-1 with TRBJ2-4, with D possibly being TRBD1 (5 bases). This receptor was taken from a human donor who donated a stem cell graft to a child with acute myeloid leukemia. CDR3 loop: CASSPSGMAKNIQYF. The CDR3 DNA is TGCGCCAGCAGCCCCTCAGGGATGGCCAAAAACATTCAGTACTTC.